This entry features one T cell receptor beta chain sequence. The targeted sequencing depth was 1 in 200,000 to 1 in 1 million T cells. TCRdb's copy holds only in-frame clones and misses some; the assay was immunoSEQ multiplex PCR. The repertoire holds hundreds of thousands of clones, with about three quarters as singletons. Roughly 1.9 micrograms of genomic DNA from cryopreserved PBMCs went into TCR beta libraries. This record comes from a study of cytotoxic CD8 clonotypes in ibrutinib-treated CLL. The CDR3 contains 15 residues. The V gene's germline CDR1 is GTSNPN and CDR2 SVGIG (reference sequence). V was clipped by 3 bases and J by 0 bases, with 11 bases between them.

The sequence was obtained from a human donor with chronic lymphocytic leukemia. Material: PBMCs, obtained after 12 months of ibrutinib treatment. The chain recombines TRBV30 with TRBJ2-2; D remains unclear. CDR3 DNA sequence: TGTGCCTGGAGCAGGCAACTGACGAACACCGGGGAGCTGTTTTTT. It translates to CAWSRQLTNTGELFF.